The clone carrying this TCR beta chain has at least ten counts. The sample is drawn from a study of response to subunit inactivated influenza vaccine. TCRdb used MiXCR to reprocess the RT-PCR reads, holding one entry per CDR3 protein. This table has just under 550,000 distinct CDR3 sequences, approximately 24% appearing once. Another study also made use of these data, one on T cells expressing NK-cell markers. That work adds: What made the TCR beta cDNA was 5'RACE template switching with UMIs. Source material for TCR beta repertoires consisted of sorted CD3+CD56+NKG2C+, CD3+CD56+NKG2C- and CD3+CD56-NKG2C+ T cells. Seven HCMV-seropositive donors and one seronegative donor made up the eight sequenced donors. Six of the donors carried dominant NKG2C+ clonotypes that took up roughly 1.0-8% of their CD8+ T cells. Four of the donors also had these clonotypes leading their CD3+CD56-NKG2C+ fraction.

This TCR derives from a man between 50 and 59 years old who received an inactivated influenza vaccine. This material consisted of CD4+ T cells sorted from PBMCs, taken 11 to 12 days after vaccination.

CDR3 residues: CASKRSTDTQYF. DNA of the CDR3: TGTGCCAGCAAGCGTAGCACAGATACGCAGTATTTT. The chain is built from TRBV6-6 and TRBJ2-3, with D uncertain. CDR1 is MNHNY, CDR2 SVGAGI, per germline (reference sequence). This CDR3 region has 12 residues. V was clipped by 7 bases and J by 0 bases, with 5 bases between them.